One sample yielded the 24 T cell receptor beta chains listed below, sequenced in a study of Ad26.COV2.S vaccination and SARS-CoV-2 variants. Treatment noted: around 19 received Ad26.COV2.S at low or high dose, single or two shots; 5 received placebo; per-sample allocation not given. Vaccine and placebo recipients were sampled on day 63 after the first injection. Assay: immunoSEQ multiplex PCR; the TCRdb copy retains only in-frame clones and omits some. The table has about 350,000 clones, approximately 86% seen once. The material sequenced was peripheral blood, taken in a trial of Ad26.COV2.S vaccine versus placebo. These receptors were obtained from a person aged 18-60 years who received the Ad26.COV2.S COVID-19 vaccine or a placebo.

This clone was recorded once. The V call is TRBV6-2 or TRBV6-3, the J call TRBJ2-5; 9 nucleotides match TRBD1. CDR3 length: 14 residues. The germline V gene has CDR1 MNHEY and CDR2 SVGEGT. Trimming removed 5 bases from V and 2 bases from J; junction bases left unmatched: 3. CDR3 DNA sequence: TGTGCCAGCAGTGGGACAGGGTCACAAGAGACCCAGTACTTC. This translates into CASSGTGSQETQYF.

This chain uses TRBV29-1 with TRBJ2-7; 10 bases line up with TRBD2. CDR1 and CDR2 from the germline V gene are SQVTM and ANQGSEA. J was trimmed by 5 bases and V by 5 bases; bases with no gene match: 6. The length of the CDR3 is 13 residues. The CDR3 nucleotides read TGCAGCGTTCGGTCTAGCGGGAGAAACGAGCAGTACTTC. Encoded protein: CSVRSSGRNEQYF.

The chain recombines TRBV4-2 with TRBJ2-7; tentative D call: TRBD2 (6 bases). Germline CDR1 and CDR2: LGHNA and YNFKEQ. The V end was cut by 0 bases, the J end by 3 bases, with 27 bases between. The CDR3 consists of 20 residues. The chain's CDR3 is CASSQDFGGVGSLPYYEQYF. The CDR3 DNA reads TGTGCCAGCAGCCAAGATTTCGGCGGGGTCGGCAGTCTGCCTTACTACGAGCAGTACTTC.

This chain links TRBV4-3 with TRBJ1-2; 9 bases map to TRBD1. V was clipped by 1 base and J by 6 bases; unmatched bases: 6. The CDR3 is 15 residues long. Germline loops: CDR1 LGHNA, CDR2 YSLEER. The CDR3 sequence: CASSQAGDRANGYTF. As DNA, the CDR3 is TGCGCCAGCAGCCAAGCTGGGGACAGGGCCAATGGCTACACCTTC.

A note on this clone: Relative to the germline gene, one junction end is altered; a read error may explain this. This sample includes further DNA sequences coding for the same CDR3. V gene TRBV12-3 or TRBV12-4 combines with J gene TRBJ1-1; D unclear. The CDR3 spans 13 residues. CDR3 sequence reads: CASSARMNTEAFF. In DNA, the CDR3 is TGCGCCAGCAGCGCCAGAATGAACACTGAAGCTTTCTTT.

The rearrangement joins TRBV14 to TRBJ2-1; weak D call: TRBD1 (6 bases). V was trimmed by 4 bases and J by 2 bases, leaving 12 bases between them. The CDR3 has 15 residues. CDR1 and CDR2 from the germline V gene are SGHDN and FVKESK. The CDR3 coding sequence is TGTGCCAGCAGCCTGATTCAGGGGCCCTACAATGAGCAGTTCTTC. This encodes CASSLIQGPYNEQFF.

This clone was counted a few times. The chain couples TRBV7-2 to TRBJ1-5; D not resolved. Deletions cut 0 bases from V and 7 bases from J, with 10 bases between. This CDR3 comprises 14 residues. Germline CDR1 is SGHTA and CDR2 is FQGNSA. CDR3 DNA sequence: TGTGCCAGCAGCTTAGCGGGCACGGGGCAGCCCCAGCATTTT. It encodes CASSLAGTGQPQHF.

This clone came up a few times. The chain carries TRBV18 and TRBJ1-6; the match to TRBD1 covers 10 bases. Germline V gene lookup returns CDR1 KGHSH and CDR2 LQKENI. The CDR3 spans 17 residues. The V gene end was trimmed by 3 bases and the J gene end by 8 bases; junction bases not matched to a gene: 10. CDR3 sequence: CASSPGTGEKVYSPLHF. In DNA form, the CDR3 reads TGTGCCAGCTCACCGGGGACAGGGGAGAAAGTTTATTCACCCCTCCACTTT. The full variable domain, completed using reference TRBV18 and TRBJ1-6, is NAGVMQNPRHLVRRRGQEARLRCSPMKGHSHVYWYRQLPEEGLKFMVYLQKENIIDESGMPKERFSAEFPKEGPSILRIQQVVRGDSAAYFCASSPGTGEKVYSPLHFGNGTRLTVT.

In DNA form, the CDR3 reads TGTGCCAGCAGCTTCAAAGTCGGGGGGGGCGTAGATACGCAGTATTTT. As protein: CASSFKVGGGVDTQYF. The chain uses TRBV7-2 and TRBJ2-3; TRBD2 matches at 8 bases. V lost 3 bases and J lost 5; bases outside the gene matches: 10. The CDR3 loop spans 16 amino acids. The germline V gene has CDR1 SGHTA and CDR2 FQGNSA.

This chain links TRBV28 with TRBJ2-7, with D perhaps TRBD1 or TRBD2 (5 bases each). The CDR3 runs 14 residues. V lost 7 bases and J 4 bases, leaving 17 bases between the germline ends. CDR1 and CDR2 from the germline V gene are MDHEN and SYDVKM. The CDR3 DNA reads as TGTGCCAGCACCCTTGGGGGACCGAATTACGAGCAGTACTTC. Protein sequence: CASTLGGPNYEQYF.

Here the CDR3 DNA reads TGCGCCAGCGGGTCTACAGGGTCCTACGAGCAGTACTTC. Amino acids: CASGSTGSYEQYF. V and J are TRBV5-1 and TRBJ2-7; perhaps TRBD1 as D (6 bases). V lost 7 bases and J 1 base, leaving 12 bases between the germline ends. Germline assignment: CDR1 SGHRS and CDR2 YFSETQ. This CDR3 has 13 amino acids. The full variable domain, completed using reference TRBV5-1 and TRBJ2-7, is KAGVTQTPRYLIKTRGQQVTLSCSPISGHRSVSWYQQTPGQGLQFLFEYFSETQRNKGNFPGRFSGRQFSNSRSEMNVSTLELGDSALYLCASGSTGSYEQYFGPGTRLTVT.

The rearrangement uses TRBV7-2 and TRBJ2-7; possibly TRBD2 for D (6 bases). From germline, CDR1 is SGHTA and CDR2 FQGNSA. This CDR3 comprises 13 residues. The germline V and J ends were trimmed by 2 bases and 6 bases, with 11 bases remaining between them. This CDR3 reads CASSLPSSAEQYF. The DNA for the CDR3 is TGTGCCAGCAGCTTACCTTCTAGCGCCGAGCAGTACTTC.

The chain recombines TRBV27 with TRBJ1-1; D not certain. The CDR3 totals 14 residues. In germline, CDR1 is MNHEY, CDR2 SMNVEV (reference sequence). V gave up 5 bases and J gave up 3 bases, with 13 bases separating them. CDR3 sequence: CASSSRTAHTEAFF. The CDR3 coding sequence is TGTGCCAGCAGTAGCCGGACGGCCCACACTGAAGCTTTCTTT.

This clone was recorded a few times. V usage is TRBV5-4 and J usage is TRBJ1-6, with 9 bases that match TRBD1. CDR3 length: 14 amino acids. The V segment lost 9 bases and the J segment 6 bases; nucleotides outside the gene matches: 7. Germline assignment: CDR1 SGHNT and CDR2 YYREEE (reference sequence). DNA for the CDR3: TGTGCCACTGTTATGGACAGGGGTAATTCACCCCTCCACTTT. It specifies CATVMDRGNSPLHF.

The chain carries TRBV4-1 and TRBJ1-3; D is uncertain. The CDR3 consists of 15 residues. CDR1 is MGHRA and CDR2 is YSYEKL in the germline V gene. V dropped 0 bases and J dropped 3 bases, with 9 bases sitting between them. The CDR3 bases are TGCGCCAGCAGCCAAGATGGGCGCTATGGAAACACCATATATTTT. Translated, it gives CASSQDGRYGNTIYF.

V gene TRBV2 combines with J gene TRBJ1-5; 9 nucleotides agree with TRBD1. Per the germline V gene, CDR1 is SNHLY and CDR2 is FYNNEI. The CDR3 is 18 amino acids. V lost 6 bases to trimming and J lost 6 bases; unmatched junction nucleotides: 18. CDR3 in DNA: TGTGCCAGCAGACTCCGGACAGGGGCCCGCGGCAACGGTCAGCCCCAGCATTTT. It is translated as CASRLRTGARGNGQPQHF. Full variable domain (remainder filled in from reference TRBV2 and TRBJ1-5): EPEVTQTPSHQVTQMGQEVILRCVPISNHLYFYWYRQILGQKVEFLVSFYNNEISEKSEIFDDQFSVERPDGSNFTLKIRSTKLEDSAMYFCASRLRTGARGNGQPQHFGDGTRLSIL.

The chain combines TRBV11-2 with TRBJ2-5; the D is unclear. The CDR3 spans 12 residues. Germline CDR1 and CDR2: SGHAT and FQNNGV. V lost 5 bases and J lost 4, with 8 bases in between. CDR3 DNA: TGTGCCAGCAGCCGCCTAGGAGAGACCCAGTACTTC. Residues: CASSRLGETQYF.

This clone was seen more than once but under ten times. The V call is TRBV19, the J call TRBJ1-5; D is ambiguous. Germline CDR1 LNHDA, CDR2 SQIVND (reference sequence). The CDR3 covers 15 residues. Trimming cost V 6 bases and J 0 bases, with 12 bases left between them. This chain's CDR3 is CASRPSLHSNQPQHF. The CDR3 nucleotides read TGTGCCAGTAGGCCAAGCCTTCATAGCAATCAGCCCCAGCATTTT.

For the CDR3, the DNA is TGCGCCAGCAGGTCAGTCATGAACACTGAAGCTTTCTTT. Its translation: CASRSVMNTEAFF. The chain links TRBV5-1 to TRBJ1-1, with D unclear. Germline CDR1 and CDR2: SGHRS and YFSETQ. This CDR3 comprises 13 residues. The V gene lost 5 bases and the J gene lost 0 bases, with 8 bases spanning the gap.

CDR3 residues: CASSKWTEAYEQYF. CDR3 DNA: TGCGCCAGCAGCAAGTGGACAGAAGCCTACGAGCAGTACTTC. The V gene is TRBV5-1, the J gene TRBJ2-7, with D perhaps TRBD1 (6 bases). The CDR3 runs 14 residues. Germline V CDR1 and CDR2: SGHRS, YFSETQ. With 4 bases removed from V and 2 bases from J, the gap between germline ends came to 13 bases.

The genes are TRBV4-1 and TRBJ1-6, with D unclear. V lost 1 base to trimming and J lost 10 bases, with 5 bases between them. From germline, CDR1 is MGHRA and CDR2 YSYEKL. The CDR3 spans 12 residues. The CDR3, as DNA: TGCGCCAGCAGCCAAGCCGACTCACCCCTCCACTTT. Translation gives CASSQADSPLHF.

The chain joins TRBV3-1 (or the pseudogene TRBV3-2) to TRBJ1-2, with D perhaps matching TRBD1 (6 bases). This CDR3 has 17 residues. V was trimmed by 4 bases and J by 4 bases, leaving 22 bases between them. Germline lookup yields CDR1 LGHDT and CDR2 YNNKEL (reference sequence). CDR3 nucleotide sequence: TGTGCCAGCAGCCGGCGAACCGGGACATCCAGTATCTATGGCTACACCTTC. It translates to CASSRRTGTSSIYGYTF.

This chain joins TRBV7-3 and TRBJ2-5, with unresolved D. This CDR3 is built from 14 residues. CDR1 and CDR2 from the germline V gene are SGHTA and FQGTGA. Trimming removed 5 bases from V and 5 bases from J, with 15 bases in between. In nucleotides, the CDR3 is TGTGCCAGCAGCCCAGGCGGCAGAGGCGAGACCCAGTACTTC. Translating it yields CASSPGGRGETQYF.

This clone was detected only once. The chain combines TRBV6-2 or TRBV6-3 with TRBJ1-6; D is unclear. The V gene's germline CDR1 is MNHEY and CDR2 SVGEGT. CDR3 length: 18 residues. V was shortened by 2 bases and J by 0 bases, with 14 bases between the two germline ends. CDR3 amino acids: CASSYQQASSSYNSPLHF. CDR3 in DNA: TGTGCCAGCAGTTACCAGCAGGCGTCGAGCTCCTATAATTCACCCCTCCACTTT.